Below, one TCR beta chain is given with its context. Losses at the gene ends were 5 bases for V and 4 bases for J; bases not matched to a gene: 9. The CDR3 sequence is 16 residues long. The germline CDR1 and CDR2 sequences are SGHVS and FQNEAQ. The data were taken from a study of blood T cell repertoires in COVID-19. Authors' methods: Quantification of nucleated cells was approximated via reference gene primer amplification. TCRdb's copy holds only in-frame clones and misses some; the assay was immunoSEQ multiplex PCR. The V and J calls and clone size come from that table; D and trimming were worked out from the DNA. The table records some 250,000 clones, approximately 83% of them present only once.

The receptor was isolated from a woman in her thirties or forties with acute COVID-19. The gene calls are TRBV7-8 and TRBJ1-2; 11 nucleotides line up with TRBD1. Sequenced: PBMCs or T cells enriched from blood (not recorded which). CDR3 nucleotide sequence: TGTGCCAGCAGCCCGAGGACAGGGGGCAGAGGCTATGGCTACACCTTC. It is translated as CASSPRTGGRGYGYTF.